These T cell receptor beta chains were read from a single sample in a study of shared clonotypes between healthy human individuals. Here immunoSEQ multiplex PCR was the method, and the copy in TCRdb shows in-frame clones only, minus some. The top ten clones hold about 12% of a sample with roughly 480,000 clones, 79% of them seen once. The sample taken for sequencing was PBMCs. These receptors all stem from a woman between 40 and 55 years old in good health. Some clones in this sample may be carry-over from other donors' samples. Both conserved end residues are part of each CDR3.

>TRBV18|TRBJ2-1
CASSPLRALGDEQFF
>TRBV9|TRBJ2-3
CASNNPGSTDTQYF
>TRBV28|TRBJ1-3
CASSLVGVGNTIYF
>TRBV9|TRBJ2-7
CASSPSRTSGRAYEQYF
>TRBV5-1|TRBJ1-3
CASSYTGATGEEVIYF
>TRBV19|TRBJ2-2
CASRVGLVTGELFF
>TRBV15|TRBJ2-2
CATSSGSLAFDQLFF
>TRBV27|TRBJ1-6
CANMPVAVRALHF
>TRBV28|TRBJ2-6
CASSPPGGANVLTF
>TRBV6-5|TRBJ2-2
CASSWVNPSDTGELFF
>TRBV21-1|TRBJ1-2
CASSKGRREYGYTF
>TRBV28|TRBJ2-3
CASSSGGVGDTQYF
>TRBV19|TRBJ1-5
CATTDFYQPQHF
>TRBV27|TRBJ2-3
CASSLAGGTDTQYF